At least ten counts were recorded for the clone carrying this T cell receptor beta chain. Its specificity is unknown. The data originate from a study of T cell repertoires in cytomegalovirus infection. Study-wide background: From public TCR beta signatures came an indication of both CMV infection and matching HLA type. Regarding the study as a whole: Dominant in the ex vivo response were TCR beta clonotypes restricted by HLA-C and specific for CMV.

TCRdb itself ran the reads through MiXCR, one entry per CDR3 protein. The sample has hundreds of thousands of distinct CDR3 sequences, 20% to 30% seen once. This receptor was identified in a human donor in good health (CMV status not recorded). Some clones in this sample may be carry-over from other donors' samples. The sample comprised CD8+ T cells from PBMCs.

This chain's CDR3 is CAFPLGAWTGELFF. The CDR3 region has the DNA TGTGCCTTCCCCTTGGGGGCGTGGACCGGGGAGCTGTTTTTT. The gene calls are TRBV7-9 and TRBJ2-2; the D gene is possibly TRBD1 (6 bases). V was clipped by 11 bases and J by 5 bases, with 18 bases between them. The CDR3 has 14 amino acids. The V gene's germline CDR1 is SEHNR and CDR2 FQNEAQ (reference sequence).